Shown below are 15 T cell receptor beta chains from a single sample sequenced in a study of CXCR3-negative and CXCR3-positive naive CD8 T cells. The libraries of TRB cDNA were prepared using 5' RACE with UMI labels. For each CDR3 protein, TCRdb gives one entry from its re-call of the 5' RACE reads, without DNA. Here the sample table reports 150,000 or so distinct CDR3 sequences. Their antigens are not known. Study-level results: Compared with CXCR3-negative naive cells, CXCR3-positive naive cells showed more hydrophobic TRB CDR3s.

Sequencing used naive CXCR3+ CD8+ T cells from blood. Subset defined: CD45RO-CCR7+CD27+CD95- naive CD8+ T cells expressing CXCR3 (TNR3+). All receptors derive from a human donor in good health. Some clones in this sample may be carry-over from other donors' samples.

The gene calls are TRBV4-3 and TRBJ2-1. The germline CDR1 and CDR2 sequences are LGHNA and YSLEER. The CDR3 length is 17 residues. The CDR3 is CASSQDFSLSFYNEQFF.

The chain recombines TRBV28 with TRBJ2-1. This CDR3 contains 15 residues. The germline V gene has CDR1 MDHEN and CDR2 SYDVKM. The CDR3 sequence is CASSLQAFSFDEQFF.

This chain links TRBV5-1 with TRBJ2-2; TCRdb reports TRBD1, a call that lacks DNA to check it against. CDR3 length: 14 residues. Germline CDR1 reads SGHRS; CDR2 reads YFSETQ. The CDR3 protein is CASSWTADTGELFF.

The CDR3 here is CASRHYGGGNTEAFF. The chain is built from TRBV27 and TRBJ1-1; the D call from TCRdb, TRBD1, cannot be confirmed without DNA. From germline, CDR1 is MNHEY and CDR2 SMNVEV (reference sequence). The CDR3 is 15 residues long.

CDR3 protein: CASSLVRQAMGETQYF. The V call is TRBV11-2, the J call TRBJ2-5. Per the germline V gene, CDR1 is SGHAT and CDR2 is FQNNGV. The CDR3 runs 16 residues.

The chain uses TRBV9 and TRBJ1-2; as DNA is missing, the TRBD1 call by TCRdb cannot be tested. Germline V lookup: CDR1 SGDLS, CDR2 YYNGEE. The CDR3 sequence is 16 residues long. This CDR3 is CASSLWDREQNYGYTF.

V and J are TRBV4-1 and TRBJ1-5. The CDR3 has 16 amino acids. Germline CDR1 MGHRA, CDR2 YSYEKL. The CDR3: CASSQEFQGFWQPQHF.

CDR3 in amino acids: CSADTGTSGQNTGELFF. The chain is built from TRBV20-1 and TRBJ2-2; TCRdb returns TRBD2, unconfirmable since there is no DNA. CDR1 and CDR2 from the germline V gene are DFQATT and SNEGSKA (reference sequence). The length of the CDR3 is 17 residues.

The V gene is TRBV6-6, the J gene TRBJ1-5. Germline CDR1 reads MNHNY; CDR2 reads SVGAGI (reference sequence). The CDR3 contains 14 residues. CDR3 in amino acids: CASSWEVDDQPQHF.

The chain carries TRBV19 and TRBJ1-1. Germline CDR1 reads LNHDA; CDR2 reads SQIVND (reference sequence). The CDR3 contains 13 residues. The CDR3 loop reads CASSPSRGTEAFF.

J is TRBJ1-1 and V is TRBV29-1; TCRdb calls TRBD1, which cannot be checked without DNA. CDR1 SQVTM and CDR2 ANQGSEA come from the germline V gene. The CDR3 contains 13 residues. The CDR3 reads CSVYWTGYTEAFF.

This chain joins TRBV30 and TRBJ1-1; lacking DNA, the TRBD1 call made by TCRdb goes unchecked. This CDR3 is 14 amino acids long. The germline V gene encodes CDR1 GTSNPN and CDR2 SVGIG (reference sequence). CDR3 in amino acids: CAWSFATGGTEAFF.

This chain links TRBV19 with TRBJ2-1. The CDR3 runs to 15 residues. Germline V CDR1 and CDR2: LNHDA, SQIVND (reference sequence). The CDR3 reads CASSIGERSYNEQFF.

The chain is built from TRBV5-1 and TRBJ2-7; TCRdb's assignment of TRBD1 cannot be checked, as there is no DNA. Germline-derived CDR1 and CDR2 are SGHRS and YFSETQ. This CDR3 has 13 amino acids. The CDR3 here is CASSSRGSNEQYF.

V gene TRBV7-9 combines with J gene TRBJ2-7; TCRdb names TRBD1, which stays unverified in the absence of DNA. The CDR3 spans 14 residues. Germline V lookup: CDR1 SEHNR, CDR2 FQNEAQ (reference sequence). CDR3 sequence reads: CASSLFREPNEQYF. The whole variable domain, filled in from reference TRBV7-9 and TRBJ2-7, reads DTGVSQNPRHKITKRGQNVTFRCDPISEHNRLYWYRQTLGQGPEFLTYFQNEAQLEKSRLLSDRFSAERPKGSFSTLEIQRTEQGDSAMYLCASSLFREPNEQYFGPGTRLTVT.